This T cell receptor (beta chain) was captured in a study of T cells in localized non-small cell lung cancer. Assay: immunoSEQ multiplex PCR; the TCRdb copy retains only in-frame clones and omits some. The data hold tens of thousands of clones, with roughly 87% observed a single time. Whole-study findings and limits: A higher density of T cells in blood coincided with extended overall survival. T cell clonality was highest in uninvolved adjacent lung, above tumor. A median about 56 of the top 100 tumor clones appeared in adjacent lung. Sequencing, confined to only one tumor region, leaves heterogeneity possible.

Concerning this clone itself: What it binds is not known.

The clonotype comes from a man aged 40-75 years with stage I squamous cell lung carcinoma. The sequenced sample was peripheral blood, obtained before any cancer treatment.

As DNA, the CDR3 is TGTGCCATCACTTCGACTAGCGGGGGGGCCTATGAGCAGTTCTTC. Translation gives CAITSTSGGAYEQFF. The chain links TRBV10-3 to TRBJ2-1, with 14 bases aligning to TRBD2. Germline CDR1 is ENHRY and CDR2 is SYGVKD. Trimming removed 7 bases from V and 8 bases from J; junction bases left unmatched: 7. This CDR3 region has 15 residues.